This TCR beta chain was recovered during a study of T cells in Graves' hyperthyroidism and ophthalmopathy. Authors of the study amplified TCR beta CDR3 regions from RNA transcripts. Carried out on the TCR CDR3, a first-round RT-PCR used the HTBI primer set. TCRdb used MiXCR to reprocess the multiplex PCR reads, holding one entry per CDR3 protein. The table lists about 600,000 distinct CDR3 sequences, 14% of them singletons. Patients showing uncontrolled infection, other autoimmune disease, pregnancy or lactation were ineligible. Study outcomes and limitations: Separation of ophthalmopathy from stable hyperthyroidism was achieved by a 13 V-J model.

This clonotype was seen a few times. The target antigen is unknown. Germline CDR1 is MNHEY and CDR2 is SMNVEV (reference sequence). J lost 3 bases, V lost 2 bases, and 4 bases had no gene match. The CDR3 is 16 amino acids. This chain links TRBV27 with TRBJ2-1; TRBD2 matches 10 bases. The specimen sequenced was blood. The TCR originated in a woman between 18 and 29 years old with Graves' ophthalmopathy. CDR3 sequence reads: CASSLLSSGGYNEQFF. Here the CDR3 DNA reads TGTGCCAGCAGTTTACTCTCTAGCGGGGGCTACAATGAGCAGTTCTTC.